These 20 T cell receptor beta chains were all obtained from the same sample, sequenced in a study of blood T cell repertoires in COVID-19. Some clones are missing from TCRdb's copy, which holds only in-frame ones; the method was immunoSEQ multiplex PCR. Among some 69,000 clones, roughly 91% were seen once, and the ten largest hold 0.52%. Specimen: peripheral blood. These TCRs come from a man in his fifties with COVID-19, enrolled during active disease.

The chain couples TRBV7-2 to TRBJ1-2, with D possibly matching TRBD1 (6 bases). The germline V and J ends were trimmed by 5 bases and 1 base, with 14 bases remaining between them. This CDR3 spans 15 amino acids. Germline loops: CDR1 SGHTA, CDR2 FQGNSA. This CDR3 is CASSVPGAVNYGYTF. In DNA, the CDR3 is TGTGCCAGCAGCGTCCCAGGGGCCGTTAACTATGGCTACACCTTC.

CDR3 sequence reads: CASSYLQGEQFF. The CDR3, as DNA: TGTGCCAGCAGCTACTTACAGGGGGAGCAGTTCTTC. J is TRBJ2-1 and V is TRBV3-1 (or the pseudogene TRBV3-2), with TRBD1 matching 7 bases. The CDR3 covers 12 residues. The V gene's germline CDR1 is LGHDT and CDR2 YNNKEL (reference sequence). The J segment lost 10 bases and the V segment lost 5 bases, leaving 5 bases of the junction unmatched.

This chain uses TRBV3-1 (or the pseudogene TRBV3-2) with TRBJ2-3; 7 nucleotides match TRBD2. Germline CDR1 and CDR2: LGHDT and YNNKEL (reference sequence). The CDR3 has 15 amino acids. Trimming cost V 1 base and J 4 bases; bases outside gene matches: 5. CDR3 amino acids: CASSQVGGSADTQYF. The CDR3 coding sequence is TGTGCCAGCAGCCAAGTGGGCGGGAGCGCAGATACGCAGTATTTT.

The CDR3 spells CASTFGQGFWETQYF. Here the CDR3 DNA reads TGTGCCAGCACCTTTGGGCAGGGTTTTTGGGAGACCCAGTACTTC. The chain links TRBV28 to TRBJ2-5; the D gene is possibly TRBD1 (5 bases). Germline loops: CDR1 MDHEN, CDR2 SYDVKM. The CDR3 runs 15 residues. Trimming removed 7 bases at V and 5 bases at J, with 20 bases between.

The chain recombines TRBV11-3 with TRBJ2-1; the match to TRBD2 covers 10 bases. Germline V lookup: CDR1 SGHNT, CDR2 YENEEA. The J segment lost 4 bases and the V segment lost 4 bases, leaving 13 bases of the junction unmatched. The CDR3 is 18 amino acids. The CDR3 sequence: CASSSGSGRDASYNEQFF. The CDR3 nucleotides are TGTGCCAGCAGCTCCGGCAGCGGGAGGGACGCCTCTTACAATGAGCAGTTCTTC.

V is TRBV9 and J is TRBJ1-5; 8 positions match TRBD1. V trimming: 4 bases; J trimming: 2 bases; junction bases outside the gene matches: 5. CDR1 is SGDLS and CDR2 is YYNGEE in the germline V gene. The CDR3 extends over 15 amino acids. The DNA of the CDR3 is TGTGCCAGCAGCATAGGACAGGGCGGCAATCAGCCCCAGCATTTT. This sequence encodes CASSIGQGGNQPQHF.

Only one count was recorded for this clone. The chain is built from TRBV2 and TRBJ1-6, with 8 bases identical to TRBD1. The CDR3 is made up of 16 amino acids. The J segment lost 0 bases and the V segment lost 6 bases, leaving 4 bases of the junction unmatched. From germline, CDR1 is SNHLY and CDR2 FYNNEI. DNA of the CDR3: TGTGCCAGCAGGACTGGACAGGGCTCCTATAATTCACCCCTCCACTTT. This codes for CASRTGQGSYNSPLHF.

The rearrangement joins TRBV11-2 to TRBJ1-6; D is uncertain. Germline CDR1 and CDR2: SGHAT and FQNNGV. V was cut by 3 bases and J by 9 bases, with 9 bases left in between. The CDR3 spans 13 residues. The CDR3 here is CASSFGAASPLHF. CDR3 sequence (DNA): TGTGCCAGCAGCTTCGGAGCCGCTTCACCCCTCCACTTT. Using reference TRBV11-2 and TRBJ1-6 for the parts outside the CDR3, the full variable domain is EAGVAQSPRYKIIEKRQSVAFWCNPISGHATLYWYQQILGQGPKLLIQFQNNGVVDDSQLPKDRFSAERLKGVDSTLKIQPAKLEDSAVYLCASSFGAASPLHFGNGTRLTVT.

The J gene is TRBJ2-1, the V gene TRBV19; no clear D gene. V lost 5 bases to trimming and J lost 9 bases, with 14 bases between them. Germline assignment: CDR1 LNHDA and CDR2 SQIVND (reference sequence). The CDR3 is made up of 13 amino acids. DNA of the CDR3: TGTGCCAGTAGTGACCCGGCCGCGGCTGAGCAGTTCTTC. Protein product: CASSDPAAAEQFF.

V usage is TRBV19 and J usage is TRBJ2-6, with TRBD1 matching 8 bases. CDR1 LNHDA and CDR2 SQIVND come from the germline V gene (reference sequence). The CDR3 is made up of 17 amino acids. Trimming at V came to 9 bases and at J to 0 bases, leaving 10 bases not matched to a gene. This CDR3 is CARFRDRPFSGANVLTF. The CDR3 DNA sequence: TGTGCCAGATTCCGGGACAGGCCTTTCTCTGGGGCCAACGTCCTGACTTTC. The full variable domain, its missing parts supplied by reference TRBV19 and TRBJ2-6, is DGGITQSPKYLFRKEGQNVTLSCEQNLNHDAMYWYRQDPGQGLRLIYYSQIVNDFQKGDIAEGYSVSREKKESFPLTVTSAQKNPTAFYLCARFRDRPFSGANVLTFGAGSRLTVL.

The chain carries TRBV5-1 and TRBJ2-1; maybe TRBD1 (6 bases). V was pared by 0 bases and J by 7 bases, with 14 bases between. Per the germline V gene, CDR1 is SGHRS and CDR2 is YFSETQ. The CDR3 extends over 15 amino acids. The CDR3 is CASSLVWGRGNEQFF. The CDR3 nucleotides read TGCGCCAGCAGCTTGGTTTGGGGGCGCGGTAATGAGCAGTTCTTC.

This clone was counted only a few times. This rearrangement joins TRBV4-1 to TRBJ2-5, with D possibly being TRBD2 (6 bases). CDR3 length: 13 amino acids. CDR1 and CDR2 from the germline V gene are MGHRA and YSYEKL. Trimming stripped 2 bases from V and 3 bases from J, with 7 bases between. In nucleotides, the CDR3 is TGCGCCAGCAGCCAATCGGGAGAAGAGACCCAGTACTTC. Translating it yields CASSQSGEETQYF.

The chain uses TRBV7-2 and TRBJ2-1; the match to TRBD1 covers 12 bases. V lost 1 base, J lost 9 bases, and 7 bases stayed unmatched. Germline V lookup: CDR1 SGHTA, CDR2 FQGNSA. This CDR3 spans 16 amino acids. CDR3 coding DNA: TGTGCCAGCAGCTTAGTGGGACAGGGGGCTTATAGTGAGCAGTTCTTC. Its translation: CASSLVGQGAYSEQFF.

The chain employs TRBV7-2 and TRBJ1-3; a possible D gene is TRBD1 (6 bases). The length of the CDR3 is 15 residues. V gave up 3 bases and J gave up 8 bases, with 17 bases separating them. Per the germline V gene, CDR1 is SGHTA and CDR2 is FQGNSA. The CDR3 loop reads CASSFGGGEGHTIYF. CDR3 sequence (DNA): TGTGCCAGCAGCTTCGGCGGGGGCGAGGGGCACACCATATATTTT.

The J gene is TRBJ1-4, the V gene TRBV19; D might be TRBD1 (5 bases). The CDR3 contains 14 residues. Trimming stripped 10 bases from V and 0 bases from J, with 12 bases between. Germline loops: CDR1 LNHDA, CDR2 SQIVND (reference sequence). CDR3 in amino acids: CATSPQATNEKLFF. In DNA form, the CDR3 reads TGTGCCACCTCGCCACAGGCAACTAATGAAAAACTGTTTTTT.

The chain combines TRBV2 with TRBJ2-1; 12 bases match TRBD2. With V trimmed by 7 bases and J by 5 bases, 3 bases remained unmatched. Per germline, CDR1 SNHLY and CDR2 FYNNEI. The CDR3 has 14 residues. For the CDR3, the DNA is TGTGCCAGCACGGGGACTAGCGGGCACAATGAGCAGTTCTTC. It codes for CASTGTSGHNEQFF.

The chain joins TRBV27 to TRBJ2-1, with no clear D. CDR3 length equals 16 residues. Between the trimmed V and J ends, which lost 7 bases and 0 bases, there was a span of 16 bases. Germline V CDR1 and CDR2: MNHEY, SMNVEV (reference sequence). CDR3 DNA: TGTGCCAGCAAAACGTCCGCCGGTCGCTCCTACAATGAGCAGTTCTTC. Translation: CASKTSAGRSYNEQFF.

The chain is built from TRBV2 and TRBJ1-1; tentatively, D is TRBD1 (5 bases). V lost 10 bases to trimming and J lost 6 bases, with 18 bases between them. The CDR3 is 13 amino acids. CDR1 is SNHLY and CDR2 is FYNNEI in the germline V gene. This CDR3 is CANGERGWSEAFF. The CDR3 DNA sequence: TGTGCCAACGGAGAACGGGGGTGGTCTGAAGCTTTCTTT.

The chain has TRBV10-3 and TRBJ2-7; D possibly corresponds to TRBD2 (7 bases). Trimming took 6 bases from V and 4 from J, leaving 13 bases between them. Looked up from germline, CDR1 is ENHRY and CDR2 is SYGVKD. The CDR3 totals 13 residues. CDR3 amino acids: CAIRYREGYEQYF. DNA of the CDR3: TGTGCCATCAGGTACAGGGAGGGATACGAGCAGTACTTC.

V gene TRBV19 combines with J gene TRBJ1-5, with 7 bases matching TRBD1. The CDR3 totals 17 residues. Trimming took 3 bases from V and 0 from J; bases not matched to a gene: 8. CDR1 and CDR2 (germline): LNHDA, SQIVND (reference sequence). The CDR3 DNA sequence: TGTGCCAGTAGTATCTACAGGGGCGCTCATAGCAATCAGCCCCAGCATTTT. Amino acids: CASSIYRGAHSNQPQHF.